This TCR beta chain was found in a study of blood T cell repertoires in COVID-19. There are 15 residues in the CDR3. Trimming took 7 bases from V and 1 from J; bases not matched to a gene: 7. CDR1 and CDR2 from the germline V gene are MNHNY and SVGAGI (reference sequence). Profiling relied on immunoSEQ multiplex PCR, and the TCRdb table lists in-frame clones only, not all of them. The profile shows around 250,000 clones, more than 70% of them singletons. The sequence was obtained from a woman aged 18-29 years with acute or convalescent COVID-19. Sample: peripheral blood. The rearrangement links TRBV6-6 to TRBJ2-7, with TRBD2 identical over 10 bases. CDR3 DNA: TGTGCCAGCACCGACCCAGCGGGAGGGTCCTACGAGCAGTACTTC. As protein: CASTDPAGGSYEQYF.